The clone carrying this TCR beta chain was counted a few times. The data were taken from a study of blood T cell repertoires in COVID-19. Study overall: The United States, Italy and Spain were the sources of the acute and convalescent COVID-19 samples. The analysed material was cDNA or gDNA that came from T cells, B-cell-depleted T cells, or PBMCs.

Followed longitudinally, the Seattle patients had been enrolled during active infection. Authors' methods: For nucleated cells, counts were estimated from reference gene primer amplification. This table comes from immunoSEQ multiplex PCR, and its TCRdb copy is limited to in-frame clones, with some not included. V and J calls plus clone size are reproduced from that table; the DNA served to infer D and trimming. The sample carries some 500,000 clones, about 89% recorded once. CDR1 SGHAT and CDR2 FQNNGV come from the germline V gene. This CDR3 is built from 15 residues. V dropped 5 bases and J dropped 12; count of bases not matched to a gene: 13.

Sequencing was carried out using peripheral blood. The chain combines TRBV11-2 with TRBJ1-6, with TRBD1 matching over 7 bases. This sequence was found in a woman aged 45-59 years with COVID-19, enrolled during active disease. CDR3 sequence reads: CASSARSGTEVPLHF. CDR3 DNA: TGTGCCAGCAGCGCACGCTCCGGGACAGAAGTACCCCTCCACTTT.